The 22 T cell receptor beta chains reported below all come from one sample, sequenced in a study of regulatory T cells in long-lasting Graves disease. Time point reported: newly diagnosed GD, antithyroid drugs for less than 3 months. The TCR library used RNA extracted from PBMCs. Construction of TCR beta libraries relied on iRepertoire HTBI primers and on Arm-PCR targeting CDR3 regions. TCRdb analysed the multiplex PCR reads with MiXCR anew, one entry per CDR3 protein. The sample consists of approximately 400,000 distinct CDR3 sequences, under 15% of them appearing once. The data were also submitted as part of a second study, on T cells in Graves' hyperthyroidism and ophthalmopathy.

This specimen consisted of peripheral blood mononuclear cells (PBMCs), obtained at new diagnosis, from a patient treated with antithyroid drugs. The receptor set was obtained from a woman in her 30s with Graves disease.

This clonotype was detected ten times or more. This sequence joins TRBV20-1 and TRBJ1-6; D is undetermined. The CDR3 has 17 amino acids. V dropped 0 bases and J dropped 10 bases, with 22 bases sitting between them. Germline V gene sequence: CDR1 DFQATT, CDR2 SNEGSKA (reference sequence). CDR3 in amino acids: CSARDHGRGRVDSPLHF. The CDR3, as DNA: TGCAGTGCTAGAGATCACGGCCGGGGTAGGGTAGACTCACCCCTCCACTTT.

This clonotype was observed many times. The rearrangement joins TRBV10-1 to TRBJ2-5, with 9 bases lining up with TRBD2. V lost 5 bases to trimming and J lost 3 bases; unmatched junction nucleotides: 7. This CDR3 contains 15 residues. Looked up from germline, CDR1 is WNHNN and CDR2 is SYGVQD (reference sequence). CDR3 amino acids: CASSPMTSGKETQYF. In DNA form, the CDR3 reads TGCGCCAGCAGTCCTATGACTAGCGGTAAAGAGACCCAGTACTTC.

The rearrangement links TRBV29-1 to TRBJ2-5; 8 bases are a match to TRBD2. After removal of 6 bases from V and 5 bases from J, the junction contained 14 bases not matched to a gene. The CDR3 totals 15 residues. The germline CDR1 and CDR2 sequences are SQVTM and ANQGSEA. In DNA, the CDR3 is TGCAGCGTCGACCTCTGGCGGGGGGCTCGGGAGACCCAGTACTTC. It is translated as CSVDLWRGARETQYF.

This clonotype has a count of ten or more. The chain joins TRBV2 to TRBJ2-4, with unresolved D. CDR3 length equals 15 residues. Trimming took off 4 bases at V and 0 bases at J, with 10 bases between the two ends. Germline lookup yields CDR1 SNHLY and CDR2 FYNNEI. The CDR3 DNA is TGTGCCAGCAGTGTCAACGAGATAGCCAAAAACATTCAGTACTTC. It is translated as CASSVNEIAKNIQYF.

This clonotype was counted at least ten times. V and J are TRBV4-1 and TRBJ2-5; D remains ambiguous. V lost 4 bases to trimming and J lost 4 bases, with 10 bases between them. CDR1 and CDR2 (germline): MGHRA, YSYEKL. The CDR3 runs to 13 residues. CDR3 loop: CASSLSYLETQYF. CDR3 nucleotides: TGCGCCAGCAGCCTCTCCTATTTAGAGACCCAGTACTTC.

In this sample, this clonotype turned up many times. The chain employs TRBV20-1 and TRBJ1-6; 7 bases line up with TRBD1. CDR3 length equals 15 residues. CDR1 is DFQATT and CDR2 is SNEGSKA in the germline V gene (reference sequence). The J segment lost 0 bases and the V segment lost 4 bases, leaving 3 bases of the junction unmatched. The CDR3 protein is CSAKDRSSYNSPLHF. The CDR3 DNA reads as TGCAGTGCTAAGGACAGGAGCTCCTATAATTCACCCCTCCACTTT.

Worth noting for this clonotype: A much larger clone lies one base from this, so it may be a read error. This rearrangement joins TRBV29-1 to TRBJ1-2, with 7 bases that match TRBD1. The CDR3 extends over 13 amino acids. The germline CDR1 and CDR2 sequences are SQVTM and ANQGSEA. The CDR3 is CNVDPDRVYGYTF. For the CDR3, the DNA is TGCAACGTTGACCCCGACAGGGTTTATGGCTACACCTTC.

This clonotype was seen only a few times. CDR3 nucleotides: TGTGCCAGCAGCCTCCGGGAAGGCAAAAACATTCAGTACTTC. Its protein is CASSLREGKNIQYF. The genes are TRBV3-1 and TRBJ2-4; possibly TRBD2 for D (5 bases). Trimming removed 4 bases from V and 3 bases from J, with 10 bases in between. The CDR3 sequence is 14 residues long. Germline-derived CDR1 and CDR2 are LGHDT and YNNKEL (reference sequence).

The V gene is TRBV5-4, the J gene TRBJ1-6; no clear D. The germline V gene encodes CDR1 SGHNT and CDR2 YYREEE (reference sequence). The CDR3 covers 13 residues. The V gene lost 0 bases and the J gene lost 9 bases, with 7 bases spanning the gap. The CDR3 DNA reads TGTGCCAGCAGCTTGGTGTCGGGTTCACCCCTCCACTTT. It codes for CASSLVSGSPLHF. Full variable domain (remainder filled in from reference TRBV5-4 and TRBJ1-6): ETGVTQSPTHLIKTRGQQVTLRCSSQSGHNTVSWYQQALGQGPQFIFQYYREEENGRGNFPPRFSGLQFPNYSSELNVNALELDDSALYLCASSLVSGSPLHFGNGTRLTVT.

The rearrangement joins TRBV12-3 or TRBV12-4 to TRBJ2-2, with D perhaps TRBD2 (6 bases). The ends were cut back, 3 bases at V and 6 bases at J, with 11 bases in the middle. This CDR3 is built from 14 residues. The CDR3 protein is CASSFGRLSGELFF. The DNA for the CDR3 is TGTGCCAGCAGTTTTGGGAGGTTATCCGGGGAGCTGTTTTTT.

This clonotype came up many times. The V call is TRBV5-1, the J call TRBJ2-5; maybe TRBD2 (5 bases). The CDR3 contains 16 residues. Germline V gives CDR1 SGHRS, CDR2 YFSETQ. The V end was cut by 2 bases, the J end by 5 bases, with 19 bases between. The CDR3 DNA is TGCGCCAGCAGCTTTGCGCCGGACTTAGTCGGGGAGACCCAGTACTTC. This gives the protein CASSFAPDLVGETQYF.

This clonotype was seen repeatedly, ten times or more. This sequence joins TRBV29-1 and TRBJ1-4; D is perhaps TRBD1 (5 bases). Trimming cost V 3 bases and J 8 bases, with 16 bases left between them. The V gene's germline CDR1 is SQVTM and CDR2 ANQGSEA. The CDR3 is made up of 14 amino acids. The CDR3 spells CSVDRRQGSEKLFF. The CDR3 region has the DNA TGCAGCGTTGACCGCCGTCAGGGTAGCGAAAAACTGTTTTTT.

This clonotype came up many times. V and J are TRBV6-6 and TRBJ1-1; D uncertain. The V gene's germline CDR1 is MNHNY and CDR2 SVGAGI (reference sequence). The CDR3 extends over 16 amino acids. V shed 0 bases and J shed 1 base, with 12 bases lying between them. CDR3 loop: CASSYSGAIGNTEAFF. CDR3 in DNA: TGTGCCAGCAGTTACTCGGGCGCCATCGGGAACACTGAAGCTTTCTTT.

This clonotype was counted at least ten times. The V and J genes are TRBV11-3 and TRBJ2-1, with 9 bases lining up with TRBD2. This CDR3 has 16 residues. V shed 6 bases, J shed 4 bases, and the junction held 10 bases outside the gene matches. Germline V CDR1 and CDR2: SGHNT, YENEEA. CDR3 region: CASRSSQTSGYNEQFF. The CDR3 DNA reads TGTGCCAGCAGGTCCTCCCAGACTAGCGGATACAATGAGCAGTTCTTC.

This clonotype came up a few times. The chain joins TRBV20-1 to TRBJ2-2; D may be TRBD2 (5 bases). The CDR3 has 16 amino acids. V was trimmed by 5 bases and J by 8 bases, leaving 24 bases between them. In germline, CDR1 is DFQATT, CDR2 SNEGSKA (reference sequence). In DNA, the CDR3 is TGCAGTGCTTCTTTCACCGGACTTTCCTTCGGAGGGGAGCTGTTTTTT. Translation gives CSASFTGLSFGGELFF.

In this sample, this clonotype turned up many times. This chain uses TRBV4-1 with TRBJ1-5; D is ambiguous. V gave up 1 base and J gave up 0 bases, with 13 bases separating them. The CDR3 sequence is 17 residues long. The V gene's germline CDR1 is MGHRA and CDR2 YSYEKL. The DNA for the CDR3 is TGCGCCAGCAGCCAAGTCTCGTCGGCCTATAGCAATCAGCCCCAGCATTTT. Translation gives CASSQVSSAYSNQPQHF.

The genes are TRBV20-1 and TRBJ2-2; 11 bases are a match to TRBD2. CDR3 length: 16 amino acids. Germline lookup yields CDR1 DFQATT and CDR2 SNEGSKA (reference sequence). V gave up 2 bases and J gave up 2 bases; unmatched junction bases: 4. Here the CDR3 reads CSARLAGGGNTGELFF. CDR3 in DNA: TGCAGTGCTAGACTAGCGGGAGGAGGAAACACCGGGGAGCTGTTTTTT.

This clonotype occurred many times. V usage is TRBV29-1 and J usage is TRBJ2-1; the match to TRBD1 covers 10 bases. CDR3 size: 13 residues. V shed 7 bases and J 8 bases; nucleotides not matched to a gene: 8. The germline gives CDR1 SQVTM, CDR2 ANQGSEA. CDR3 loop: CSARETGGYEQFF. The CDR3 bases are TGCAGCGCCCGTGAGACAGGGGGCTATGAGCAGTTCTTC.

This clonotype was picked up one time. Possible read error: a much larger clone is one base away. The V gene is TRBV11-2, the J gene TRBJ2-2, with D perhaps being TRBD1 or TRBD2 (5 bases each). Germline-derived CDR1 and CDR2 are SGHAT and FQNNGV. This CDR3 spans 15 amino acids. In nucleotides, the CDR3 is TGTGCCAGCGGCTTGGGGGTACGGAACACCGGGGAGCTGTTTTTT. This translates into CASGLGVRNTGELFF.

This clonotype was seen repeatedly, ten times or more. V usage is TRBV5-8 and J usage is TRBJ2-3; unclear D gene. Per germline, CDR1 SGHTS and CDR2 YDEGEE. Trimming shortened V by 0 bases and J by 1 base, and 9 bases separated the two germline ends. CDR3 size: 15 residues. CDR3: CASSLEADGTDTQYF. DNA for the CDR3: TGTGCCAGCAGCTTGGAGGCAGACGGCACAGATACGCAGTATTTT.

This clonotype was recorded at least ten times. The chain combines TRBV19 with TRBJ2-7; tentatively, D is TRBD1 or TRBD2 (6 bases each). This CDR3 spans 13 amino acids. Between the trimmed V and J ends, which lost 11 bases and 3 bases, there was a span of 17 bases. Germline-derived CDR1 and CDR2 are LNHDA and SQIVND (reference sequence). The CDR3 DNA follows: TGTGCCGGATCCCCGGGGGCAGGCTACGAGCAGTACTTC. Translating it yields CAGSPGAGYEQYF.

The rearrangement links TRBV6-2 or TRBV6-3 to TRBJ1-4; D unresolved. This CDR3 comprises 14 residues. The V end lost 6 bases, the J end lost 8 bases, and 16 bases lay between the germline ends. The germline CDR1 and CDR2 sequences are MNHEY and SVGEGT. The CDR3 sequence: CASRHPSNGEKLFF. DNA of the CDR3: TGTGCCAGCAGGCACCCCTCGAATGGAGAAAAACTGTTTTTT.